This is a list of T cell receptor beta chains from one sample in a study of T cells in localized non-small cell lung cancer. Clones were read by immunoSEQ multiplex PCR, and TCRdb kept only the in-frame ones, dropping some. The repertoire has some 71,000 clones, around four fifths of them found once; the top ten carry about 13%. The source was peripheral blood, collected before any cancer treatment. Receptor source: a female donor older than 55 with stage I lung adenocarcinoma. Each CDR3 is given with its conserved first and last residue. The D gene is left open where the match is weak. The size entry is marked missing in some rows and otherwise reads once, few, many or a size class.

length,size,D,J,V,CDR3,DNA
15,NA,NA,TRBJ1-4,TRBV25-1,CASSDVGGTNEKLFF,TGTGCCAGCAGTGACGTAGGCGGGACTAATGAAAAACTGTTTTTT
17,NA,NA,TRBJ2-5,TRBV2,CASAPFRGRGNQETQYF,TGTGCCAGCGCTCCTTTTAGGGGCAGGGGTAATCAAGAGACCCAGTACTTC
16,NA,TRBD1,TRBJ1-2,TRBV7-9,CASSLAGTGDAYGYTF,TGTGCCAGCAGCTTAGCCGGGACAGGGGACGCCTATGGCTACACCTTC
13,NA,NA,TRBJ1-2,TRBV6-1,CASSVTADYGYTF,TGTGCCAGCAGTGTAACGGCTGACTATGGCTACACCTTC
14,NA,NA,TRBJ1-4,TRBV5-1,CASHGGATNEKLFF,TGCGCCAGCCATGGGGGAGCAACTAATGAAAAACTGTTTTTT
13,NA,NA,TRBJ2-1,TRBV19,CASSIPGLNEQFF,TGTGCCAGTAGTATACCGGGATTAAATGAGCAGTTCTTC
15,NA,NA,TRBJ2-5,TRBV18,CASSPSVGSTETQYF,TGTGCCAGCTCACCGAGCGTCGGAAGCACGGAGACCCAGTACTTC
15,once,NA,TRBJ1-2,TRBV5-1,CASSLAVGGQGGYTF,TGCGCCAGCAGCTTGGCCGTTGGCGGGCAGGGTGGCTACACCTTC
13,NA,NA,TRBJ1-1,TRBV7-9,CASSLTGPTEAFF,TGTGCCAGCAGCTTAACAGGGCCCACTGAAGCTTTCTTT
16,NA,TRBD2,TRBJ2-5,TRBV7-9,CASRIIAGGPGETQYF,TGTGCCAGCAGGATAATAGCGGGAGGGCCAGGGGAGACCCAGTACTTC
14,few,NA,TRBJ1-1,TRBV5-6,CASSLFTLNTEAFF,TGTGCCAGCAGCTTGTTTACACTGAACACTGAAGCTTTCTTT
15,NA,NA,TRBJ2-5,TRBV5-1,CASSSPDPGMETQYF,TGCGCCAGCAGCTCCCCGGACCCAGGGATGGAGACCCAGTACTTC
17,NA,NA,TRBJ2-3,TRBV7-2,CASTIKGDKGSTDTQYF,TGTGCCAGCACCATTAAAGGGGACAAAGGGAGCACAGATACGCAGTATTTT
12,NA,NA,TRBJ1-1,TRBV6-4,CASSDWLGEAFF,TGTGCCAGCAGTGACTGGCTGGGTGAAGCTTTCTTT
14,NA,TRBD1,TRBJ1-2,TRBV4-2,CASSQGQGEGGYTF,TGTGCCAGCAGCCAAGGACAGGGAGAAGGCGGCTACACCTTC
12,NA,NA,TRBJ1-2,TRBV2,CASTQRGGGYTF,TGTGCCAGCACCCAAAGGGGTGGTGGCTACACCTTC
16,NA,NA,TRBJ2-3,TRBV6-5,CASSYSKTLSTDTQYF,TGTGCCAGCAGTTACTCGAAAACGTTAAGCACAGATACGCAGTATTTT
13,NA,NA,TRBJ2-3,TRBV7-3,CASSSRTADTQYF,TGTGCCAGCAGCTCCAGAACAGCAGATACGCAGTATTTT
13,NA,NA,TRBJ2-4,TRBV7-6,CASSLVDRGIQYF,TGTGCCAGCAGCTTAGTGGATAGGGGTATACAGTACTTC
14,once,NA,TRBJ2-7,TRBV7-6,CASSLRASAYEQYF,TGTGCCAGCAGCTTACGTGCATCAGCCTACGAGCAGTACTTC